Listed here are 14 T cell receptor beta chains from one sample, sequenced in a study of cytomegalovirus exposure and HLA in healthy donors (dated by TCRdb to the late 2010s). Libraries were constructed by the immunoSEQ multiplex PCR assay. The multiplex PCR relied on a mix of 60 forward primers for TCR Vbeta segments and 13 reverse primers for TCR Jbeta segments. TCRdb re-hosts the immuneACCESS table, in-frame sequences only. Its copies lack some clones; in the studies checked, an unresolved V gene accounts for under half of them, and the cause for the rest is not known. This sample is represented by around 80,000 clones; 62% of them were singletons. The top ten clones comprise 4% to 4.5% of the sample. The sample taken for sequencing was PBMCs. These receptors were taken from a male donor in good health and CMV-seropositive.

This clone was detected only a few times. The V gene is TRBV29-1, the J gene TRBJ2-1; 8 bases are a match to TRBD1. This CDR3 has 14 residues. With 4 bases clipped from V and 9 bases from J, the junction kept 11 bases outside the gene matches. CDR1 and CDR2 (germline): SQVTM, ANQGSEA. CDR3 sequence (DNA): TGCAGCGTTGTGATCGTGCAGGGGGCGAGTGAGCAGTTCTTC. It translates to CSVVIVQGASEQFF.

This clone was counted between two and nine times. The J gene is TRBJ2-5, the V gene TRBV5-1; 8 positions agree with TRBD2. Trimming removed 3 bases from V and 3 bases from J; junction bases left unmatched: 4. There are 14 residues in the CDR3. Per germline, CDR1 SGHRS and CDR2 YFSETQ. The CDR3 DNA sequence: TGCGCCAGCAGCTCGGGGGGGCCGGAAGAGACCCAGTACTTC. This codes for CASSSGGPEETQYF.

V and J are TRBV7-8 and TRBJ2-2; tentative D call: TRBD2 (5 bases). The V end lost 6 bases, the J end lost 1 base, and 9 bases lay between the germline ends. Per germline, CDR1 SGHVS and CDR2 FQNEAQ. The CDR3 is 14 residues long. CDR3: CASSASGNTGELFF. Written as DNA, the CDR3 is TGTGCCAGCAGTGCAAGCGGGAACACCGGGGAGCTGTTTTTT.

This rearrangement joins TRBV30 to TRBJ2-7, with TRBD2 matching 9 bases. J was trimmed by 4 bases and V by 5 bases; bases with no gene match: 9. The CDR3 spans 14 residues. Germline CDR1 and CDR2: GTSNPN and SVGIG (reference sequence). The DNA of the CDR3 is TGTGCCTGGGGCCCAGCGGGGGGTAAATACGAGCAGTACTTC. Its protein is CAWGPAGGKYEQYF.

The chain recombines TRBV6-5 with TRBJ2-7; D is undetermined. Germline lookup yields CDR1 MNHEY and CDR2 SVGAGI. V lost 0 bases to trimming and J lost 0 bases, with 9 bases between them. The CDR3 covers 15 residues. The CDR3 spells CASSYSQLNSYEQYF. DNA for the CDR3: TGTGCCAGCAGTTACTCTCAACTGAACTCCTACGAGCAGTACTTC.

This clone occurred a few times. CDR3 DNA: TGTGCCAGTAGTATCGGCGGGGGGGGCTTCATGAACACTGAAGCTTTCTTT. Encoded protein: CASSIGGGGFMNTEAFF. The chain employs TRBV19 and TRBJ1-1; D is possibly TRBD1 (6 bases). The CDR3 is 17 amino acids. Trimming left V 3 bases short and J 0 bases short, with 17 bases between. The V gene's germline CDR1 is LNHDA and CDR2 SQIVND (reference sequence).

The chain uses TRBV11-1 and TRBJ1-1; tentatively, D is TRBD1 (6 bases). Trimming removed 5 bases at V and 0 bases at J, with 10 bases between. CDR3 length: 14 amino acids. The V gene's germline CDR1 is SGHAT and CDR2 FQDESV (reference sequence). The DNA of the CDR3 is TGTGCCAGCAGCGTAGGGGGGCTGAACACTGAAGCTTTCTTT. Translation: CASSVGGLNTEAFF. The variable domain in full, completed from reference TRBV11-1 and TRBJ1-1, reads EAEVAQSPRYKITEKSQAVAFWCDPISGHATLYWYRQILGQGPELLVQFQDESVVDDSQLPKDRFSAERLKGVDSTLKIQPAELGDSAMYLCASSVGGLNTEAFFGQGTRLTVV.

This clone was counted only a few times. The V and J genes are TRBV5-4 and TRBJ2-5; no clear D gene. This CDR3 comprises 15 residues. Germline V gives CDR1 SGHNT, CDR2 YYREEE (reference sequence). With 0 bases removed from V and 2 bases from J, the gap between germline ends came to 11 bases. This chain's CDR3 is CASSLDSLHQETQYF. DNA for the CDR3: TGTGCCAGCAGCTTGGACAGTCTGCATCAAGAGACCCAGTACTTC.

There are a few counts of this clone. The rearrangement links TRBV6-1 to TRBJ1-6, with TRBD1 identical over 7 bases. This CDR3 is 14 amino acids long. The V gene end was trimmed by 6 bases and the J gene end by 4 bases; junction bases not matched to a gene: 3. Germline V CDR1 and CDR2: MNHNS, SASEGT. The CDR3 spells CASSQDRYNSPLHF. The CDR3 coding sequence is TGTGCCAGCAGCCAGGACAGGTATAATTCACCCCTCCACTTT.

The chain employs TRBV12-5 and TRBJ2-1; 8 bases are a match to TRBD1. Germline trimming cut 7 bases from V and 5 bases from J; bases unmatched to any gene: 10. CDR3 length equals 15 residues. Germline CDR1 and CDR2: LGHNT and FRNRAP. The CDR3 protein is CASALSPTGDNEQFF. The CDR3 DNA follows: TGTGCTAGTGCCCTTTCCCCGACAGGGGACAATGAGCAGTTCTTC.

Only a few counts were recorded for this clone. CDR3 coding DNA: TGTGCCAGCAGCTTACAGGGACGCAATCAGCCCCAGCATTTT. Protein: CASSLQGRNQPQHF. The J gene is TRBJ1-5, the V gene TRBV6-6, with a possible D match to TRBD1 (6 bases). This CDR3 has 14 amino acids. The V gene lost 6 bases and the J gene lost 2 bases, with 11 bases spanning the gap. The germline gives CDR1 MNHNY, CDR2 SVGAGI (reference sequence).

The sample holds a few counts of this clone. V is TRBV4-3 and J is TRBJ1-2, with a weak D call TRBD1 (5 bases). CDR1 is LGHNA and CDR2 is YSLEER in the germline V gene. Deletions cut 0 bases from V and 0 bases from J, with 8 bases between. The CDR3 is 15 residues long. CDR3 sequence: CASSQDWGPNYGYTF. The CDR3 DNA reads as TGCGCCAGCAGCCAAGACTGGGGCCCTAACTATGGCTACACCTTC.

The chain has TRBV5-4 and TRBJ1-4; D unclear. Germline CDR1 is SGHNT and CDR2 is YYREEE (reference sequence). V shed 4 bases and J shed 7 bases, with 23 bases lying between them. This CDR3 is built from 17 residues. CDR3: CASSPGIQNRGAEKLFF. In DNA form, the CDR3 reads TGTGCCAGCAGCCCGGGAATACAAAACCGAGGCGCTGAAAAACTGTTTTTT.

V and J are TRBV7-2 and TRBJ1-5, with no clear D. The CDR3 is made up of 13 amino acids. Trimming shortened V by 5 bases and J by 6 bases, and 11 bases separated the two germline ends. Looked up from germline, CDR1 is SGHTA and CDR2 is FQGNSA. CDR3 residues: CASSQQAGQPQHF. CDR3 in DNA: TGTGCCAGCAGCCAGCAGGCTGGTCAGCCCCAGCATTTT. Full variable domain (missing parts from reference TRBV7-2 and TRBJ1-5): GAGVSQSPSNKVTEKGKDVELRCDPISGHTALYWYRQSLGQGLEFLIYFQGNSAPDKSGLPSDRFSAERTGGSVSTLTIQRTQQEDSAVYLCASSQQAGQPQHFGDGTRLSIL.